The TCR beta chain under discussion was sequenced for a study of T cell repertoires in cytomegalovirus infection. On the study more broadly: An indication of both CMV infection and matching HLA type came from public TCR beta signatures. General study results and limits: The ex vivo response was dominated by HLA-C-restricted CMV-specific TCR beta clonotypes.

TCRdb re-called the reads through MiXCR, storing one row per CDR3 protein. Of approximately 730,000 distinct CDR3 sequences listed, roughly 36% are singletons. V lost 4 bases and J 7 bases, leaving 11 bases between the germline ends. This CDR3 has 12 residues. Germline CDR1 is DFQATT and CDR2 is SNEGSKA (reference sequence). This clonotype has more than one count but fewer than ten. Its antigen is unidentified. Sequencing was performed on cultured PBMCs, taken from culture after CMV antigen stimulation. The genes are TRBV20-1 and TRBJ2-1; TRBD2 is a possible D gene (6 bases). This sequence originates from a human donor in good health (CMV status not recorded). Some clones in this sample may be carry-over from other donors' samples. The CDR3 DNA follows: TGCAGTGCTACGGACTATCGGAATGAGCAGTTCTTC. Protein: CSATDYRNEQFF.